The clone carrying this TCR beta chain was observed once. Its antigen is currently unknown. The J segment lost 0 bases and the V segment lost 6 bases, leaving 9 bases of the junction unmatched. CDR3 length: 16 amino acids. From germline, CDR1 is SNHLY and CDR2 FYNNEI. The record originates from a study of OX40 agonist ivuxolimab in advanced cancers. Here immunoSEQ multiplex PCR was the method, and the copy in TCRdb shows in-frame clones only, minus some. The sample yields about 120,000 clones, 85% to 95% seen once. Study-level points and caveats: Low levels of normalized T-cell clonal expansion also appeared in some nonresponders. Relatively little clonal expansion, among the lowest observed, appeared in partial responders at 0.1-3.0 mg/kg.

The input for sequencing was CD4+ or CD8+ T cells sorted from blood, taken in a trial of the OX40 agonist ivuxolimab. The receptor was derived from an adult with an advanced solid tumor such as melanoma, head and neck, liver or kidney cancer. The chain recombines TRBV2 with TRBJ2-3; 7 nucleotides line up with TRBD2. The CDR3 protein is CASSRTRPPSTDTQYF. DNA for the CDR3: TGTGCCAGCAGCCGGACTAGGCCACCTAGCACAGATACGCAGTATTTT.